These 16 T cell receptor beta chains were all obtained from the same sample, sequenced in a study of T-cell memory formation after mild COVID-19. Using its own MiXCR run on the 5' RACE reads, TCRdb lists one record per CDR3 protein. Among approximately 200,000 distinct CDR3 sequences listed, 16% were seen once. Sequences were obtained from PBMCs or a T cell subset sorted from them (not recorded which). All receptors derive from an adult woman who had mild COVID-19 (a few samples of this study predate the infection). Cell type and time point are not known.

This clonotype appeared many times. The chain has TRBV5-1 and TRBJ2-2; 14 positions match TRBD2. CDR3 length: 18 residues. CDR1 SGHRS and CDR2 YFSETQ come from the germline V gene. Trimming removed 4 bases from V and 2 bases from J; junction bases left unmatched: 7. CDR3 nucleotide sequence: TGCGCCAGCAGCGCGGGACTAGCGGGGGCCCGAAACACCGGGGAGCTGTTTTTT. This translates into CASSAGLAGARNTGELFF.

The chain recombines TRBV20-1 with TRBJ2-7; weak D call: TRBD1 (6 bases). CDR3 size: 15 residues. Trimming pared 1 base from V and 2 bases from J, leaving 15 bases between. Germline CDR1 and CDR2: DFQATT and SNEGSKA (reference sequence). The CDR3 sequence is CSARGGTPGPYEQYF. CDR3 nucleotides: TGCAGTGCTAGAGGAGGGACACCTGGACCCTACGAGCAGTACTTC.

This clonotype was seen only a few times. V gene TRBV9 combines with J gene TRBJ1-1; no firm D call. CDR1 is SGDLS, CDR2 YYNGEE, per germline. V was trimmed by 3 bases and J by 1 base, leaving 7 bases between them. The CDR3 extends over 13 amino acids. The CDR3 DNA follows: TGTGCCAGCAGCGACACATGGAACACTGAAGCTTTCTTT. Protein product: CASSDTWNTEAFF.

This clonotype has more than one count but fewer than ten. The gene calls are TRBV25-1 and TRBJ1-6; 10 nucleotides match TRBD1. Per the germline V gene, CDR1 is MGHDK and CDR2 is SYGVNS. V trimming: 8 bases; J trimming: 5 bases; junction bases outside the gene matches: 6. This CDR3 region has 15 residues. The CDR3 spells CASRGDRGNNSPLHF. The CDR3 nucleotides are TGTGCCAGCCGAGGGGACAGGGGCAATAATTCACCCCTCCACTTT.

The chain has TRBV12-3 or TRBV12-4 and TRBJ2-5, with D possibly TRBD1 on 6 matching bases. V lost 1 base, J lost 6 bases, and 12 bases lay in between. The CDR3 sequence is 14 residues long. This CDR3 is CASSLEIRGKTQYF. The CDR3 DNA reads as TGTGCCAGCAGTTTAGAAATCAGGGGAAAGACCCAGTACTTC.

The V and J genes are TRBV4-3 and TRBJ2-3; tentative D call: TRBD2 (7 bases). The CDR3 covers 19 residues. Trimming cost V 0 bases and J 6 bases, with 25 bases left between them. Looked up from germline, CDR1 is LGHNA and CDR2 is YSLEER. In DNA form, the CDR3 reads TGCGCCAGCAGCCAAGATAGAGGGGGGGCCTCCCGGCGGGCGGATACGCAGTATTTT. This translates into CASSQDRGGASRRADTQYF.

V gene TRBV20-1 combines with J gene TRBJ2-1, with 9 nucleotides matching TRBD1. After removal of 4 bases from V and 1 base from J, the junction contained 8 bases not matched to a gene. The CDR3 is 16 amino acids. Per germline, CDR1 DFQATT and CDR2 SNEGSKA (reference sequence). The CDR3 here is CSAKPLDRGSYNEQFF. CDR3 bases: TGCAGTGCTAAGCCCCTTGACAGGGGGTCCTACAATGAGCAGTTCTTC.

The V and J genes are TRBV11-1 and TRBJ2-3, with 8 bases identical to TRBD2. V was pared by 5 bases and J by 3 bases, with 7 bases of the junction left unmatched. Germline CDR1 is SGHAT and CDR2 is FQDESV (reference sequence). This CDR3 spans 15 amino acids. The CDR3 region is CASSPGLGETDTQYF. The CDR3 nucleotides are TGTGCCAGCAGCCCGGGACTAGGTGAAACAGATACGCAGTATTTT.

V is TRBV12-3 or TRBV12-4 and J is TRBJ2-1, with D perhaps being TRBD1 or TRBD2 (5 bases each). This CDR3 region has 14 residues. Trimming removed 5 bases from V and 7 bases from J, with 15 bases in between. The CDR3 here is CASSTRGLGNEQFF. The CDR3 region has the DNA TGTGCCAGCAGTACTAGGGGATTAGGGAATGAGCAGTTCTTC.

The chain has TRBV12-3 or TRBV12-4 and TRBJ2-2; tentative D call: TRBD1 (6 bases). This CDR3 is built from 15 residues. Trimming shortened V by 6 bases and J by 4 bases, and 15 bases separated the two germline ends. The CDR3 DNA reads as TGTGCCAGCAGCACCAGGGGTTGGGGCACCGGGGAGCTGTTTTTT. This translates into CASSTRGWGTGELFF.

This clonotype was seen at least ten times. V is TRBV28 and J is TRBJ1-5; D not resolved. Trimming pared 7 bases from V and 1 base from J, leaving 11 bases between. This CDR3 is 14 amino acids long. CDR1 is MDHEN, CDR2 SYDVKM, per germline. The chain's CDR3 is CASKKAGSNQPQHF. The CDR3 DNA reads TGTGCCAGCAAAAAGGCGGGGAGCAATCAGCCCCAGCATTTT.

Many counts were recorded for this clonotype. The V gene is TRBV29-1, the J gene TRBJ1-2, with D possibly being TRBD1 (5 bases). In germline, CDR1 is SQVTM, CDR2 ANQGSEA. The CDR3 runs to 13 residues. V lost 4 bases and J 3 bases, leaving 12 bases between the germline ends. CDR3 amino acids: CSVGGLGDYGYTF. The CDR3 bases are TGCAGCGTTGGAGGACTGGGGGACTATGGCTACACCTTC.

The rearrangement links TRBV3-1 to TRBJ2-2, with no clear D. The germline CDR1 and CDR2 sequences are LGHDT and YNNKEL (reference sequence). The CDR3 totals 13 residues. Trimming took 1 base from V and 6 from J, leaving 6 bases between them. CDR3 sequence reads: CASSQVSPGELFF. CDR3 coding DNA: TGTGCCAGCAGCCAAGTGTCTCCCGGGGAGCTGTTTTTT.

This chain joins TRBV5-6 and TRBJ2-7, with 10 bases lining up with TRBD1. The CDR3 totals 15 residues. The V segment lost 4 bases and the J segment 2 bases; nucleotides outside the gene matches: 6. The germline CDR1 and CDR2 sequences are SGHDT and YYEEEE. Written as DNA, the CDR3 is TGTGCCAGCAGCATAGGACAGGGGGGTACCTACGAGCAGTACTTC. As protein: CASSIGQGGTYEQYF. Full variable domain (remainder filled in from reference TRBV5-6 and TRBJ2-7): DAGVTQSPTHLIKTRGQQVTLRCSPKSGHDTVSWYQQALGQGPQFIFQYYEEEERQRGNFPDRFSGHQFPNYSSELNVNALLLGDSALYLCASSIGQGGTYEQYFGPGTRLTVT.

The rearrangement links TRBV21-1 to TRBJ2-7; TRBD2 is the table's D call and was not checked against the DNA. TRBV21-1 is a known pseudogene. This CDR3 spans 20 amino acids. Here the CDR3 reads CASSKVVGDRVGPWVYEQYF. The CDR3 region has the DNA TGTGCCAGCAGCAAAGTAGTCGGGGACAGGGTAGGGCCATGGGTCTACGAGCAGTACTTC.

The V gene is TRBV7-2, the J gene TRBJ2-1, with D hard to call. CDR3 length equals 14 residues. With 1 base removed from V and 3 bases from J, the gap between germline ends came to 7 bases. Germline CDR1 SGHTA, CDR2 FQGNSA. The CDR3 here is CASSLGNSYNEQFF. The CDR3 DNA is TGTGCCAGCAGCTTAGGGAATAGCTACAATGAGCAGTTCTTC.